The clone carrying this T cell receptor (beta chain) was seen many times. The sample comes from a study of neurological immune-mediated disorders. The CDR3 totals 16 residues. Trimming at V came to 5 bases and at J to 4 bases, leaving 8 bases not matched to a gene. Looked up from germline, CDR1 is SGHRS and CDR2 is YFSETQ. TCRdb used MiXCR to reprocess the 5' RACE reads, holding one entry per CDR3 protein. The table lists nearly 60,000 distinct CDR3 sequences, approximately 3.1% of them singletons. The sample taken for sequencing was PBMCs. The V gene is TRBV5-1, the J gene TRBJ2-1, with 11 bases lining up with TRBD2. This clonotype originated in an older woman with multiple sclerosis. The CDR3: CASRITSGGDYNEQFF. CDR3 DNA: TGCGCCAGCAGGATAACTAGCGGGGGCGATTACAATGAGCAGTTCTTC. The full variable domain, in which reference TRBV5-1 and TRBJ2-1 provide the parts outside the CDR3, is KAGVTQTPRYLIKTRGQQVTLSCSPISGHRSVSWYQQTPGQGLQFLFEYFSETQRNKGNFPGRFSGRQFSNSRSEMNVSTLELGDSALYLCASRITSGGDYNEQFFGPGTRLTVL.